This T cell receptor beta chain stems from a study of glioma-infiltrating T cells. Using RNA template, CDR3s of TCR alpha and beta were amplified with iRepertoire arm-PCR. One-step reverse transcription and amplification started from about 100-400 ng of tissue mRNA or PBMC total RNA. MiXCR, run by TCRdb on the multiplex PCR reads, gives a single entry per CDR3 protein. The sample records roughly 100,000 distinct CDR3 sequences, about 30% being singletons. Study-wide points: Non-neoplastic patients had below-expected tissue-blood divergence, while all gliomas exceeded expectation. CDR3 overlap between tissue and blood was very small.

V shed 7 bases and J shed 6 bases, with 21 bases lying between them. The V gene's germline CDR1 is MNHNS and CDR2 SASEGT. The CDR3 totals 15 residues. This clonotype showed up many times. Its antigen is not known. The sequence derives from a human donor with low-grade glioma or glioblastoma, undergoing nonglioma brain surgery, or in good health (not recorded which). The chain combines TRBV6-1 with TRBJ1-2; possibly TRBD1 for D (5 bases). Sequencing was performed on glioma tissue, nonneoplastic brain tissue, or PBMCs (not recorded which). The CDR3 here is CASKQGAGNQDGYTF. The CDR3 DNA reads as TGTGCCAGCAAACAAGGGGCGGGGAACCAGGATGGCTACACCTTC.